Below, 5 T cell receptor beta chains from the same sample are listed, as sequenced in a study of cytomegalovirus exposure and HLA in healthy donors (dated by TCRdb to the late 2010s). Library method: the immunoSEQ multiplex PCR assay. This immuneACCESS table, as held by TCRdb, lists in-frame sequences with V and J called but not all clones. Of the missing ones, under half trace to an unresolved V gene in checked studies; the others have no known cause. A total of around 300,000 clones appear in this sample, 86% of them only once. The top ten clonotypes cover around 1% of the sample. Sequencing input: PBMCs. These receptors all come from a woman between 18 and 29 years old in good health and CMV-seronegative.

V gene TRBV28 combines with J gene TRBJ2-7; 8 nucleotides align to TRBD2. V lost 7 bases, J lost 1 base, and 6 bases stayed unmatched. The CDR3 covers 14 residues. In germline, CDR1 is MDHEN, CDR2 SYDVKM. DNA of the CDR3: TGTGCCAGCATTCCGGGAGGGGGGTCCTACGAGCAGTACTTC. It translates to CASIPGGGSYEQYF.

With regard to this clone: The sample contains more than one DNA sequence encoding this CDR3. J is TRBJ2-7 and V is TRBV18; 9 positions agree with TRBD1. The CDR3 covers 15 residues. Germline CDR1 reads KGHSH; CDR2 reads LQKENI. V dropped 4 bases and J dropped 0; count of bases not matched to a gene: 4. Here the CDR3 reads CASSLGQGRSYEQYF. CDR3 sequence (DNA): TGTGCCAGCTCACTGGGACAGGGCCGCTCCTACGAGCAGTACTTC.

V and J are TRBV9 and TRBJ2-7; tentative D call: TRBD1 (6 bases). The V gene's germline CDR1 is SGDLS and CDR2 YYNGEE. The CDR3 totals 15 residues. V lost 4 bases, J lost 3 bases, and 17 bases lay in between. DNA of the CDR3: TGTGCCAGCAGCTTCCGACAGGCGAACTTCTACGAGCAGTACTTC. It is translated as CASSFRQANFYEQYF.

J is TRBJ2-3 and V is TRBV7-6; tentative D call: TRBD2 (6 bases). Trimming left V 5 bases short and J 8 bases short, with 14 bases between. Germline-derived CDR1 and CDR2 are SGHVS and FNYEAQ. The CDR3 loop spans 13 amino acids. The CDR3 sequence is CASSVRRDGTQYF. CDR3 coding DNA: TGTGCCAGCAGCGTCAGGAGGGATGGTACGCAGTATTTT.

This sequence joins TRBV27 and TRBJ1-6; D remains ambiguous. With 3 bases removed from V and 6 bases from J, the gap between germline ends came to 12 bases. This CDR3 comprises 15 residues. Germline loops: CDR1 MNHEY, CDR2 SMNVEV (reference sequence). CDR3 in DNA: TGTGCCAGCAGTTTCGACACTTTTCGTAATTCACCCCTCCACTTT. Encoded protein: CASSFDTFRNSPLHF.